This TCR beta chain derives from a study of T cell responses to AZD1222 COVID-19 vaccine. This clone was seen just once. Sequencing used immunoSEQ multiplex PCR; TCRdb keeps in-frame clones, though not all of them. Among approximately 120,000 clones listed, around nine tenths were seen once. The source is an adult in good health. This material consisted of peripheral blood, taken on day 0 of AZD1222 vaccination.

Here the CDR3 reads CASSQGTSGKLEQFF. The CDR3 nucleotides read TGCGCCAGCAGCCAGGGGACTAGCGGGAAACTTGAGCAGTTCTTC. The chain couples TRBV5-1 to TRBJ2-1, with 13 positions matching TRBD2. CDR3 length: 15 amino acids. Trimming took 4 bases from V and 9 from J; bases not matched to a gene: 7. Looked up from germline, CDR1 is SGHRS and CDR2 is YFSETQ.